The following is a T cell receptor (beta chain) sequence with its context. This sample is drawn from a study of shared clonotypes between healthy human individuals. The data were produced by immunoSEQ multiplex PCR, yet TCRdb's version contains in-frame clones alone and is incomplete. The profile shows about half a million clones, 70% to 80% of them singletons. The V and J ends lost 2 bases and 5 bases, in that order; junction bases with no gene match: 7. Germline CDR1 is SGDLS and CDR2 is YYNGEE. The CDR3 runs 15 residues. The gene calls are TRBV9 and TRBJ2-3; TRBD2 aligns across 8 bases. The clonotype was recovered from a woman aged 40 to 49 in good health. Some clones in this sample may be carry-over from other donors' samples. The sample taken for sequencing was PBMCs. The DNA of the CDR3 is TGTGCCAGCAGCGTCTTTAGCGGGGATGGAGATACGCAGTATTTT. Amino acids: CASSVFSGDGDTQYF.